This TCR beta chain emerged from a study of blood T cells in healthy people across ages. A sample-barcoded 5' primer and a J-beta primer mix were used in a second PCR of roughly 7 to 12 cycles. Tagging of each cDNA molecule was performed by a template-switch adaptor with 12 random nucleotides. TCRdb reanalysed the 5' RACE reads using MiXCR and keeps one entry per CDR3 protein. The repertoire consists of about 800,000 distinct CDR3 sequences, with 55% to 70% occurring once and the leading ten covering roughly 22%. Germline values: CDR1 MNHEY, CDR2 SVGAGI. Germline trimming cut 0 bases from V and 6 bases from J; bases unmatched to any gene: 5. This CDR3 region has 15 residues.

V usage is TRBV6-5 and J usage is TRBJ2-3; 8 bases are a match to TRBD1. This sequence originates from a young man in good health. Sequences were obtained from blood. This chain's CDR3 is CASSYSQGAMDTQYF. The CDR3 bases are TGTGCCAGCAGTTACTCCCAGGGGGCGATGGATACGCAGTATTTT.